This T cell receptor (beta chain) was captured by sequencing in a study of T cell repertoires in cytomegalovirus infection. Turning to the study itself: Recently identified HLA-C-restricted CMV epitopes and well-studied HLA-B-restricted CMV epitopes were used by the study. Indications of both CMV infection and matching HLA type were provided by public TCR beta signatures.

MiXCR, applied by TCRdb to the reads, yields one record per CDR3 protein. The table lists around 500,000 distinct CDR3 sequences, about 42% of them singletons, with around 45% in the top ten. Whole-study results and caveats: CMV-specific TCR beta clonotypes restricted by HLA-C were the ones dominating the ex vivo response. Public TCR beta family frequency separated CMV-and-HLA carriers, including in an independent cohort.

This clonotype was observed many times. Its antigen is as yet unknown. The CDR3 contains 13 residues. Germline trimming cut 4 bases from V and 7 bases from J; bases unmatched to any gene: 3. CDR1 is SGHTA and CDR2 is FQGNSA in the germline V gene. The TCR comes from a human donor in good health (CMV status not recorded). Some clones in this sample may be carry-over from other donors' samples. The chain combines TRBV7-2 with TRBJ1-5, with 8 bases aligning to TRBD1. The material sequenced was cultured PBMCs, taken from culture after CMV antigen stimulation. The CDR3 region is CASSSQGGQPQHF. CDR3 DNA: TGTGCCAGCAGCTCACAGGGGGGGCAGCCCCAGCATTTT.